The entry that follows covers one T cell receptor beta chain sequence. The source of the sample is a study of shared clonotypes between healthy human individuals. The CDR3 spans 15 residues. Germline V gene data show CDR1 as SEHNR and CDR2 as FQNEAQ (reference sequence). V lost 5 bases and J lost 5, with 13 bases in between. The assay was immunoSEQ multiplex PCR, and TCRdb's table has in-frame clones only and misses some. Of approximately 2.5 million clones listed, approximately 90% are singletons. The clonotype originates from a man between 18 and 29 years old in good health. The chain is built from TRBV7-9 and TRBJ1-6; D gene uncertain. The sample consisted of naive CD4+ T cells sorted from blood. Indicated subset: CD45RA+ positively selected. CDR3 nucleotide sequence: TGTGCCAGCAGCACCCGTGAACGGAATAATTCACCCCTCCACTTT. This encodes CASSTRERNNSPLHF.